This T cell receptor (beta chain) was profiled in a study of cytomegalovirus exposure and HLA in healthy donors. Findings and caveats of the study: Among donors in an Asian-associated ancestry cluster, a later analysis reportedly found fewer N-insertions than the roughly 680-donor mean.

The PCR contained 60 Vbeta and 13 Jbeta primers. Repertoires were generated with immunoSEQ multiplex PCR, while TCRdb's copy carries only in-frame clones and drops some. The sample shows roughly 110,000 clones, 55% to 65% of them seen only once. This CDR3 is built from 14 residues. Germline V gene data show CDR1 as LNHDA and CDR2 as SQIVND (reference sequence). Trimming removed 3 bases from V and 1 base from J, with 8 bases in between. This clone was detected a few times. Its antigen is unknown. These donors counted as nominally healthy when sampled, but unrecorded immune exposures were likely. The sequence came from a woman under 40 in good health and CMV-seronegative. Sequencing was done on a sample of PBMCs. This chain links TRBV19 with TRBJ2-3, with D possibly TRBD1 on 5 matching bases. CDR3 amino acids: CASSMRQRTDTQYF. The CDR3 DNA follows: TGTGCCAGTAGTATGCGACAGCGCACAGATACGCAGTATTTT.